This T cell receptor beta chain originates from a study of human T cells and chemical hapten exposure. Study as a whole: Mainly, slight library volume differences in the pool made TCR yields vary. Study observations and caveats: TCRs at high frequency, those above 1 in 1000, did not change with DPC sensitization.

Worth noting for this clonotype: Its antigen is currently unknown.

CDR1 and CDR2 from the germline V gene are MNHEY and SVGAGI. This CDR3 has 13 amino acids. V lost 3 bases and J 4 bases, leaving 9 bases between the germline ends. Time point noted: patch test 1, 2 weeks after DPC sensitization. The treatment denotes: therapeutic diphenylcyclopropenone sensitization with weekly scalp DPC. TCRdb recomputed calls from the RACE reads with MiXCR, one row per CDR3 protein. Of some 350,000 distinct CDR3 sequences detected, roughly 6.9% appear once; the ten largest clones hold about 8%. The genes are TRBV6-5 and TRBJ1-1; no firm D call. This material consisted of whole blood, taken in connection with sensitization to the hapten diphenylcyclopropenone (DPC). This clonotype originated in a woman aged 18-29 years with alopecia areata. Some clones in this sample may be carry-over from other donors' samples. CDR3 amino acids: CASSYGERTEAFF. The DNA of the CDR3 is TGTGCCAGCAGTTATGGGGAGCGCACTGAAGCTTTCTTT.